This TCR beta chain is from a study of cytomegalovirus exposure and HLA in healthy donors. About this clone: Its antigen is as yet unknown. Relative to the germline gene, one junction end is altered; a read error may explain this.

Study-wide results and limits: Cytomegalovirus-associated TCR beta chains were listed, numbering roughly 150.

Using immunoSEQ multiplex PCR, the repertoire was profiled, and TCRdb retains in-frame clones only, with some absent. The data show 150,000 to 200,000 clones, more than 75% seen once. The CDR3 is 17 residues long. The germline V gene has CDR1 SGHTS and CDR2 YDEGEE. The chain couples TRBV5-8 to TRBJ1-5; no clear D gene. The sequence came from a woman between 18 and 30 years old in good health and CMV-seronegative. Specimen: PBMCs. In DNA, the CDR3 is TGTGCCAGCACCTTGATTGTAGGAGTAGGTAGCAATCAGCCCCAGCATTTT. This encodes CASTLIVGVGSNQPQHF.